This section outlines one T cell receptor (beta chain) sequence together with its context. Its antigen remains unidentified. Data came from immunoSEQ multiplex PCR; TCRdb stores just in-frame clones and leaves some out. In the table there are 46,000 or so clones, more than 80% of which are singletons. The data belong to a study of OX40 agonist ivuxolimab in advanced cancers. About the research overall: Partial responses were recorded for three patients, including one with hepatocellular carcinoma and two with cutaneous melanoma. General study findings and limits: CD4+ T cells averaged fewer expanded clones than CD8+ T cells.

This CDR3 comprises 12 residues. V lost 3 bases to trimming and J lost 4 bases, with 9 bases between them. Germline V CDR1 and CDR2: GTSNPN, SVGIG (reference sequence). This TCR came from an adult with an advanced solid tumor such as melanoma, head and neck, liver or kidney cancer. This sequence joins TRBV30 and TRBJ1-2, with D perhaps matching TRBD1 (6 bases). Specimen: CD4+ or CD8+ T cells sorted from blood, collected in a trial of the OX40 agonist ivuxolimab. CDR3 protein: CAWSGQIYGYTF. The CDR3 DNA reads TGTGCCTGGAGCGGACAGATCTATGGCTACACCTTC.